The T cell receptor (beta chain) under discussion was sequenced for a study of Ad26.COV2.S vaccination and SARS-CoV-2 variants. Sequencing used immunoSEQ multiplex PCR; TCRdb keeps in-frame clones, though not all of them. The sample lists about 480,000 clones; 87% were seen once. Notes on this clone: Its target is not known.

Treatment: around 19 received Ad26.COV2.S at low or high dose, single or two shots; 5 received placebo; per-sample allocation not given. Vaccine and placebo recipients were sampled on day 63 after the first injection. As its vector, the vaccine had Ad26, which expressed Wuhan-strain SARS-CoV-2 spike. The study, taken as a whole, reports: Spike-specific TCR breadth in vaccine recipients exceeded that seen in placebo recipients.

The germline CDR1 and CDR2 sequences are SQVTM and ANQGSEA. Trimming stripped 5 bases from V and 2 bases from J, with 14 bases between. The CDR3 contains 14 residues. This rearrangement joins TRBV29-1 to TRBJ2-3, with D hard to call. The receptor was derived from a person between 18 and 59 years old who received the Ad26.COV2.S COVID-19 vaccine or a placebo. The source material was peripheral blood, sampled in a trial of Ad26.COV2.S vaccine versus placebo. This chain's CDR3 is CSVLQPNSTDTQYF. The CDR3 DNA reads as TGCAGCGTTTTGCAACCAAACTCCACAGATACGCAGTATTTT.